A selection of T cell receptor beta chains follows, all from one sample in a study of shared clonotypes between healthy human individuals. The table came from immunoSEQ multiplex PCR; TCRdb's copy has only in-frame clones and leaves some out. The sample carries about 2 million clones, around 96% recorded once. The sequenced material came from naive CD8+ T cells sorted from blood. These receptor sequences come from a man aged 18 to 29 in good health. CDR3s include the opening cysteine and the closing phenylalanine or tryptophan. D genes are given only for firm matches. Part of the rows lack a size; the others show once, few, many or a class for expanded clones.

j_call,d_call,cdr3_length,clone_size,v_call,cdr3_nt,cdr3_aa
TRBJ2-2,.,13,.,TRBV2,TGTGCCACCCCCAAACTTGGCCCCGGGGAGCTGTTTTTT,CATPKLGPGELFF
TRBJ2-7,.,12,.,TRBV25-1,TGTGCCAGCAGTGCCTACAGGAGCGAGCAGTACTTC,CASSAYRSEQYF
TRBJ2-5,TRBD2,15,.,TRBV7-9,TGTGCCAGCAGCTTATCCGCGGGAGAAGAAGAGACCCAGTACTTC,CASSLSAGEEETQYF
TRBJ1-1,.,15,.,TRBV5-6,TGTGCCAGCAGCTTGGGGGTCCCCACAGACGATGAAGCTTTCTTT,CASSLGVPTDDEAFF
TRBJ2-5,TRBD2,16,.,TRBV7-8,TGTGCCAGCAGCTTATTGGAACTAGCGGGAGGTGAGACCCAGTACTTC,CASSLLELAGGETQYF
TRBJ2-7,.,13,.,TRBV30,TGTGCCTGGAGCCAGGGAAGTATCGACGAGCAGTACTTC,CAWSQGSIDEQYF
TRBJ2-7,TRBD1,15,.,TRBV5-1,TGCGCCAGCAGCTCCGCCGGGACAGGGGACTACGAGCAGTACTTC,CASSSAGTGDYEQYF
TRBJ2-2,.,13,.,TRBV6-5,TGTGCCAGCAGTTACGGTGGCACCGGGGAGCTGTTTTTT,CASSYGGTGELFF
TRBJ1-5,.,16,.,TRBV7-2,TGTGCCAGCAGCAATGGGGCATGGAGCCGCAATCAGCCCCAGCATTTT,CASSNGAWSRNQPQHF
TRBJ2-5,TRBD1,14,.,TRBV27,TGTGCCAGCAGTCTCACGGGACAGCAAGAGACCCAGTACTTC,CASSLTGQQETQYF
TRBJ1-1,TRBD1,17,.,TRBV4-3,TGCGCCAGCAGCCAATCCCTGACCGACAGGGGGAACACTGAAGCTTTCTTT,CASSQSLTDRGNTEAFF
TRBJ2-1,.,13,.,TRBV4-2,TGTGCCAGCAGCCCCTGGGACTTCAATGAGCAGTTCTTC,CASSPWDFNEQFF
TRBJ2-3,.,17,.,TRBV7-8,TGTGCCAGCAGCATAGCCCTTCTGGGCGCTTACGGAGATACGCAGTATTTT,CASSIALLGAYGDTQYF
TRBJ2-2,.,16,.,TRBV4-3,TGCGCCAGCAGCCAAGATTCGGGACTGAACACCGGGGAGCTGTTTTTT,CASSQDSGLNTGELFF
TRBJ2-2,.,14,.,TRBV4-3,TGCGCCAGCAGCCAAGTGGGGCAGGGCGGGGAGCTGTTTTTT,CASSQVGQGGELFF
TRBJ2-3,.,13,.,TRBV13,TGTGCCAGCAGCCCAGGGACCACAGATACGCAGTATTTT,CASSPGTTDTQYF
TRBJ2-1,.,15,.,TRBV7-8,TGTGCCAGCAGCTCCCCTGGGCCCAAACCTCATGAGCAGTTCTTC,CASSSPGPKPHEQFF
TRBJ1-1,.,16,.,TRBV18,TGTGCCAGCTCACCGGGGGGCCCGACCATGAACACTGAAGCTTTCTTT,CASSPGGPTMNTEAFF
TRBJ2-2,TRBD1,17,.,TRBV11-2,TGTGCCAGCAGCTCTACCCCCCGGACAGGGGGCACCGGGGAGCTGTTTTTT,CASSSTPRTGGTGELFF
TRBJ1-5,.,14,.,TRBV9,TGTGCCAGCAGCGTGGGGGGCGGAGAACAGCCCCAGCATTTT,CASSVGGGEQPQHF
TRBJ2-1,TRBD2,14,.,TRBV5-1,TGCGCCAGCAGCTTGGTGGGACTAGGTGCTGAGCAGTTCTTC,CASSLVGLGAEQFF
TRBJ2-7,.,14,once,TRBV21-1,TGTGCCAGCAGCAAGGGGTCGCAGTCCTACGAGCAGTACTTC,CASSKGSQSYEQYF
TRBJ2-7,.,14,.,TRBV2,TGTGCCAGCAGTGAAACGGCCTACACCTACGAGCAGTACTTC,CASSETAYTYEQYF
TRBJ2-1,.,16,.,TRBV6-6,TGTGCCAGCAGTGCGCAGGGGTGGGCATCCTACAATGAGCAGTTCTTC,CASSAQGWASYNEQFF
TRBJ2-7,.,15,.,TRBV6-5,TGTGCCAGCAGTAGGGAACTCCATAGCTCCTACGAGCAGTACTTC,CASSRELHSSYEQYF
TRBJ2-3,.,15,.,TRBV27,TGTGCCAGCAGTTCGGGCATTGGGGTTTTGGATACGCAGTATTTT,CASSSGIGVLDTQYF
TRBJ2-5,.,16,once,TRBV7-9,TGTGCCAGCAGCCGTAACCGGGACGAATACCAAGAGACCCAGTACTTC,CASSRNRDEYQETQYF
TRBJ2-7,.,14,.,TRBV5-6,TGTGCCAGCAGCCTAGAGGGGAACTCCTACGAGCAGTACTTC,CASSLEGNSYEQYF
TRBJ2-1,TRBD2,15,.,TRBV10-1,TGCGCCAGCAGTGAAGGACTAGCGGGGACAAATGAGCAGTTCTTC,CASSEGLAGTNEQFF
TRBJ2-7,.,13,.,TRBV27,TGTGCCAGCAGTTCCACTTGGGGCTACGAGCAGTACTTC,CASSSTWGYEQYF
TRBJ2-1,TRBD2,18,.,TRBV5-4,TGTGCCAGCAGCTTGGGGCCCTTAACTAGCGGGGGCTACAATGAGCAGTTCTTC,CASSLGPLTSGGYNEQFF
TRBJ1-3,.,15,.,TRBV9,TGTGCCAGCAGTGAAACGGGATCCTCTGGAAACACCATATATTTT,CASSETGSSGNTIYF
TRBJ2-6,.,15,.,TRBV5-8,TGTGCCAGCAGCTTGTTCTCTCCTGGGGCCAACGTCCTGACTTTC,CASSLFSPGANVLTF
TRBJ2-2,.,17,.,TRBV13,TGTGCCAGCAGCTTAGGGTGGGACTGGACCTACACCGGGGAGCTGTTTTTT,CASSLGWDWTYTGELFF